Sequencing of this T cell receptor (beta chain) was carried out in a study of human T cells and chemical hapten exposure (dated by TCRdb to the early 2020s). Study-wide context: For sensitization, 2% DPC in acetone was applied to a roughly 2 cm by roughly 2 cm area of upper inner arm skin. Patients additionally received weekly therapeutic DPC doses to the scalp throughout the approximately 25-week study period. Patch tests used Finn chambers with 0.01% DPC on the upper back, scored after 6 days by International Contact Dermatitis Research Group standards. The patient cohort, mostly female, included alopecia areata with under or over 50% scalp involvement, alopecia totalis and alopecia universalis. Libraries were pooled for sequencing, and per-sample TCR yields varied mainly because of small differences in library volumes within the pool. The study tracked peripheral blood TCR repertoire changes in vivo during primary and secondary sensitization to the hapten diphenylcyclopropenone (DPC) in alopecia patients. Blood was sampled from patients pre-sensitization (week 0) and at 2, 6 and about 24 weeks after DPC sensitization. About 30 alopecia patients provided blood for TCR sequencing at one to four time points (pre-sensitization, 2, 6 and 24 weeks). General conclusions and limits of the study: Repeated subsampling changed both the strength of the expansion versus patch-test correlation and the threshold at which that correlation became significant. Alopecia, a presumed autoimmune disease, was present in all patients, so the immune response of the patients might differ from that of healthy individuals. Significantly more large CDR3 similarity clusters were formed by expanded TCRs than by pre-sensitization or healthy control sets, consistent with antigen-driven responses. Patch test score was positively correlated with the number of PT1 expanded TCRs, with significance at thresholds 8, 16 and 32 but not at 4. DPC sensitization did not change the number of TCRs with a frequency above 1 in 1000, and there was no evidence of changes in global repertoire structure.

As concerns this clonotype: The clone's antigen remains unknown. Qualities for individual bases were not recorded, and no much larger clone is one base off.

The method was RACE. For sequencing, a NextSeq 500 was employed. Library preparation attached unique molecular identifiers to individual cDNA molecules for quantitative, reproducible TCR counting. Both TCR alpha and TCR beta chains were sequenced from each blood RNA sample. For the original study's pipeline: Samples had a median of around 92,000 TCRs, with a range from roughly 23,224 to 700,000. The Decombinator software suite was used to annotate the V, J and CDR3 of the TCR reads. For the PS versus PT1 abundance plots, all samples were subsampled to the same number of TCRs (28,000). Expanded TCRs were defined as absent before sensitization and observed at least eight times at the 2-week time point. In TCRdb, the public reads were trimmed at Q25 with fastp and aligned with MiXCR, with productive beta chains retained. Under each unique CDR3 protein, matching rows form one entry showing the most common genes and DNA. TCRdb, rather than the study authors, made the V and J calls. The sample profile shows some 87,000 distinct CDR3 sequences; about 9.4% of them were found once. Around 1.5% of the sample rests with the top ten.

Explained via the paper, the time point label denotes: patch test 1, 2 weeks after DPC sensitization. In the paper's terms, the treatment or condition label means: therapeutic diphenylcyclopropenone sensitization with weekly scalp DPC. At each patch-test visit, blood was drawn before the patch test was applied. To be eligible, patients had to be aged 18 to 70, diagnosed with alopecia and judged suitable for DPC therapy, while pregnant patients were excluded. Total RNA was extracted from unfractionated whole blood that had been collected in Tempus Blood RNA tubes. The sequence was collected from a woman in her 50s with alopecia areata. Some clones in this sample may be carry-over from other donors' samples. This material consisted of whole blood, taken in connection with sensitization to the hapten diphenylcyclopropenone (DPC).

The DNA sequence is given as TGCGCCAGCAGCCAGACAGGGGGCGCGGAGCCCCAGCATTTT. This codes for CASSQTGGAEPQHF. Here the chain combines TRBV4-3 and TRBJ1-5, with 10 bases matching TRBD1. For this chain, trimming is 3 bases at the V end and 8 bases at the J end, and the number of junction bases without a gene match is 4. The germline V gene supplies CDR1 LGHNA and CDR2 YSLEER. From the cysteine up to the phenylalanine, the CDR3 has a length of 14 residues. Only the CDR3 portion is preserved as DNA: 42 bases, with reading frame beginning at the first base.